One sample yielded the 5 T cell receptor beta chains listed below, sequenced in a study of a mutant IDH1 vaccine in newly diagnosed glioma. The protocol was immunoSEQ multiplex PCR, while the TCRdb copy is restricted to in-frame clones and leaves out a portion. This sample has tens of thousands of clones, with more than 75% found just once. Time point denoted: week 35, safety follow-up. The content of each vaccine dose was 300 ug of mutant IDH1 20-mer peptide, and topical imiquimod accompanied it. Their antigens remain unidentified. The sequenced sample was PBMCs, obtained from a glioma patient whose treatment included an IDH1 peptide vaccine. Every receptor here comes from a man under 40 with glioma.

The V and J genes are TRBV5-4 and TRBJ1-4, with D possibly TRBD1 on 6 matching bases. The length of the CDR3 is 15 residues. Germline CDR1 SGHNT, CDR2 YYREEE (reference sequence). Trimming cost V 4 bases and J 8 bases, with 18 bases left between them. The CDR3 bases are TGTGCCAGCAGCCTGGGACCTAAGGGGGGCGAAAAACTGTTTTTT. This translates into CASSLGPKGGEKLFF.

This clone was counted a few times. The chain joins TRBV28 to TRBJ2-6; TRBD1 might be the D (6 bases). Germline-derived CDR1 and CDR2 are MDHEN and SYDVKM. The CDR3 runs to 18 residues. V was clipped by 4 bases and J by 2 bases, with 18 bases between them. The CDR3 is CASSSGTLRGAGANVLTF. CDR3 coding DNA: TGTGCCAGCAGTTCTGGGACCCTCAGGGGAGCTGGGGCCAACGTCCTGACTTTC.

The CDR3 region has the DNA TGCGCCAGCAGCCGTCTGGCGGGGGCCGCTTCCTACGAGCAGTACTTC. This translates into CASSRLAGAASYEQYF. The rearrangement uses TRBV5-1 and TRBJ2-7; perhaps TRBD2 as D (7 bases). The CDR3 is 16 residues long. CDR1 is SGHRS and CDR2 is YFSETQ in the germline V gene. The V and J ends lost 4 bases and 1 base respectively, with 18 bases between them.

The CDR3 DNA reads TGTGCCAGCAGCTCTAAAGACATTCAGTACTTC. This gives the protein CASSSKDIQYF. The chain has TRBV9 and TRBJ2-4, with no clear D. From germline, CDR1 is SGDLS and CDR2 YYNGEE. The CDR3 spans 11 residues. Trimming took off 4 bases at V and 8 bases at J, with 7 bases between the two ends.

This clone was seen only a few times. DNA of the CDR3: TGTGCCAGCAGCTTCTCTGGCGGGATCCGGTTGGGCACTGAAGCTTTCTTT. It codes for CASSFSGGIRLGTEAFF. The chain combines TRBV7-8 with TRBJ1-1, with D unresolved. Germline V gives CDR1 SGHVS, CDR2 FQNEAQ. With 3 bases removed from V and 4 bases from J, the gap between germline ends came to 21 bases. The CDR3 is 17 residues long. Combining the CDR3 with reference TRBV7-8 and TRBJ1-1 gives the whole variable domain GAGVSQSPRYKVAKRGQDVALRCDPISGHVSLFWYQQALGQGPEFLTYFQNEAQLDKSGLPSDRFFAERPEGSVSTLKIQRTQQEDSAVYLCASSFSGGIRLGTEAFFGQGTRLTVV.